Here is one T cell receptor beta chain with its context. The antigen remains undetermined. PCR amplification relied on 60 Vbeta primers (plus 13 Jbeta primers). Sequencing was performed with immunoSEQ multiplex PCR; in TCRdb, only in-frame clones are kept and a portion is missing. The sample has approximately 100,000 clones; roughly 70% are singletons. The data stem from a study of cytomegalovirus exposure and HLA in healthy donors. This CDR3 has 15 residues. V was pared by 3 bases and J by 1 base, with 12 bases between. Per the germline V gene, CDR1 is MNHNS and CDR2 is SASEGT. Study-level findings and limits: Overall, 164 TCR beta chains were annotated as cytomegalovirus-associated.

The sample taken for sequencing was PBMCs. V gene TRBV6-1 combines with J gene TRBJ1-1; a possible D gene is TRBD1 (6 bases). The TCR was taken from a man between 50 and 59 years old in good health and CMV-seronegative. Written as DNA, the CDR3 is TGTGCCAGCAGTGATCCTAGACAGGCGAACACTGAAGCTTTCTTT. This translates into CASSDPRQANTEAFF.